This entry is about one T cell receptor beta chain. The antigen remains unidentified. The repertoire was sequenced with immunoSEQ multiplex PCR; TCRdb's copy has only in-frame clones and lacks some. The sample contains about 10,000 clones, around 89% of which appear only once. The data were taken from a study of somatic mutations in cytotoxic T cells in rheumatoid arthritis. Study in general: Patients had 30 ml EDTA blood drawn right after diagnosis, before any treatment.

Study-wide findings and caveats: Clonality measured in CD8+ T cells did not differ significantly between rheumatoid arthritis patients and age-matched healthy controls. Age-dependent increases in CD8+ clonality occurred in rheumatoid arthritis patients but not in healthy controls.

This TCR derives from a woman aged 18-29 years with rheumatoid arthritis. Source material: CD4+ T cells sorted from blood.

CDR3 amino acids: CASSPGQGIDGYTF. In nucleotides, the CDR3 is TGTGCCAGCTCACCGGGACAGGGTATCGATGGCTACACCTTC. This rearrangement joins TRBV18 to TRBJ1-2; TRBD1 matches 9 bases. CDR1 KGHSH and CDR2 LQKENI come from the germline V gene. V lost 3 bases to trimming and J lost 6 bases; unmatched junction nucleotides: 5. The CDR3 covers 14 residues.